This TCR beta chain was captured in a study of blood T cell repertoires in COVID-19. In the study overall: Researchers got acute and convalescent COVID-19 samples from the United States, Italy and Spain. PBMCs, B-cell-depleted T cells, or T cells were the source of the cDNA or gDNA that made up the material.

From germline, CDR1 is MNHEY and CDR2 SVGAGI. V was trimmed by 10 bases and J by 3 bases, leaving 16 bases between them. CDR3 length: 13 residues. In the study's own analysis: For nucleated cells, counts were estimated from reference gene primer amplification. The method was immunoSEQ multiplex PCR; TCRdb's version includes in-frame clones alone and lacks a portion of them. V and J calls and clone size are given by that table; D and trimming were obtained from the DNA. This table holds approximately 190,000 clones, around nine tenths found once. The source material was peripheral blood. This rearrangement joins TRBV6-5 to TRBJ2-7, with a tentative D call TRBD2 (8 bases). The receptor comes from a man aged 40-49 years with active or convalescent COVID-19. This CDR3 is CATGRAGGYEQYF. The CDR3 DNA follows: TGTGCCACCGGGAGGGCAGGGGGCTACGAGCAGTACTTC.